This entry describes one TCR beta chain. Authors' methods: Amplifying reference gene primers gave estimates of nucleated cell counts. Profiled with immunoSEQ multiplex PCR; TCRdb holds only in-frame clones, not every one. The V and J calls and clone size are taken from that table; D and trimming were inferred from the DNA. The profile shows 200,000 or so clones, 89% of them singletons. This CDR3 spans 14 amino acids. Germline-derived CDR1 and CDR2 are LGHDT and YNNKEL (reference sequence). Trimming removed 0 bases at V and 3 bases at J, with 7 bases between. The data are from a study of blood T cell repertoires in COVID-19. The overall study: Some COVID-19 samples were acute and others convalescent; all came from the United States, Italy and Spain. PBMCs, B-cell-depleted T cells, or T cells were the source of the cDNA or gDNA that made up the material.

The sequence was obtained from a man aged 60 to 69 who had recovered from COVID-19. Sequencing was performed on peripheral blood. The genes are TRBV3-1 (or the pseudogene TRBV3-2) and TRBJ2-3, with D maybe TRBD1 (5 bases). The CDR3 sequence: CASSQETETDTQYF. In nucleotides, the CDR3 is TGTGCCAGCAGCCAAGAGACAGAAACAGATACGCAGTATTTT.